Listed below are T cell receptor beta chains from one sample, sequenced in a study of technical replicates of blood from a handful of donors. Sequencing was performed with immunoSEQ multiplex PCR; in TCRdb, only in-frame clones are kept and a portion is missing. The sample has 70,000 to 85,000 clones; around 97% are singletons. The sequenced sample was T cells isolated from PBMCs. The receptors come from a human donor in good health. Each CDR3 is given without its conserved first and last residue. The order of the fields is D gene, clone size, V gene, CDR3 protein. The D gene is left open where the match is weak. Not every row has a clone size; where given, it reads once, few, many or a size class.

d_gene: NA
abundance: NA
v_gene: TRBV25-1
CDR3aa: ASSSNTNQPQH

d_gene: TRBD2
abundance: NA
v_gene: TRBV4-1
CDR3aa: ASSQLGLAVHMQF

d_gene: NA
abundance: NA
v_gene: TRBV5-4
CDR3aa: ASSLREGGGYNEQF

d_gene: NA
abundance: NA
v_gene: TRBV29-1
CDR3aa: SVVPPEEQY

d_gene: NA
abundance: NA
v_gene: TRBV13
CDR3aa: ASSFRDNTDTQY

d_gene: NA
abundance: NA
v_gene: TRBV19
CDR3aa: ASRKIRDSSYEQY

d_gene: NA
abundance: NA
v_gene: TRBV7-9
CDR3aa: ASSSTGDSPLH

d_gene: NA
abundance: NA
v_gene: TRBV5-5
CDR3aa: ASSRSYEQY

d_gene: NA
abundance: NA
v_gene: TRBV7-7
CDR3aa: ASSLGPYTEAF

d_gene: NA
abundance: NA
v_gene: TRBV28
CDR3aa: ASSLLSGGAVYEQY

d_gene: NA
abundance: NA
v_gene: TRBV5-1
CDR3aa: ASSLVRGNTEAF

d_gene: TRBD1
abundance: NA
v_gene: TRBV29-1
CDR3aa: SVGRGGLGAGEQF

d_gene: TRBD2
abundance: NA
v_gene: TRBV6-5
CDR3aa: ASSGLATTYEQY

d_gene: NA
abundance: NA
v_gene: TRBV12-2
CDR3aa: ASRLGRGDRDTEAF

d_gene: NA
abundance: once
v_gene: TRBV11-1
CDR3aa: ASSLKIGQYNEQF

d_gene: NA
abundance: NA
v_gene: TRBV14
CDR3aa: ASSQDPPSGQF

d_gene: NA
abundance: NA
v_gene: TRBV7-6
CDR3aa: ASSANQETQY

d_gene: TRBD1
abundance: NA
v_gene: TRBV6-6
CDR3aa: ASRLGQGYEQY

d_gene: NA
abundance: NA
v_gene: TRBV28
CDR3aa: ASSFRGAAPYEQY

d_gene: TRBD1
abundance: NA
v_gene: TRBV7-9
CDR3aa: ASSLTPTGTGIYEQY

d_gene: TRBD1
abundance: NA
v_gene: TRBV6-6
CDR3aa: ASSYSLGQGMGPQH

d_gene: NA
abundance: NA
v_gene: TRBV10-1
CDR3aa: ASSEYRRDTEAF

d_gene: TRBD1
abundance: NA
v_gene: TRBV6-5
CDR3aa: ASARGQAGTEAF

d_gene: NA
abundance: NA
v_gene: TRBV5-4
CDR3aa: ASSLGGGGTLVDRTQY

d_gene: TRBD2
abundance: NA
v_gene: TRBV30
CDR3aa: AWEPPGRGCF

d_gene: TRBD1
abundance: NA
v_gene: TRBV19
CDR3aa: ASSTWDSRFYGYT

d_gene: NA
abundance: NA
v_gene: TRBV29-1
CDR3aa: SAMTSQGTEAF

d_gene: TRBD2
abundance: NA
v_gene: TRBV28
CDR3aa: ASEQAGGPETQY

d_gene: TRBD1
abundance: NA
v_gene: TRBV5-5
CDR3aa: ASSLQGAPNTEAF

d_gene: NA
abundance: NA
v_gene: TRBV7-9
CDR3aa: ASSPSVTEKLF

d_gene: NA
abundance: once
v_gene: TRBV7-9
CDR3aa: ASSHPGQSTNYGYT

d_gene: TRBD1
abundance: NA
v_gene: TRBV14
CDR3aa: ASSQDWRGRGYGYT

d_gene: TRBD2
abundance: NA
v_gene: TRBV4-1
CDR3aa: ASSLKGLAGALNEQF

d_gene: NA
abundance: NA
v_gene: TRBV11-2
CDR3aa: ASSYDLGLLH

d_gene: TRBD2
abundance: NA
v_gene: TRBV4-2
CDR3aa: ASSQDRAVAGEDTGELF

d_gene: TRBD1
abundance: NA
v_gene: TRBV19
CDR3aa: ASSLGRTGVNLYEQY

d_gene: NA
abundance: NA
v_gene: TRBV6-5
CDR3aa: ASTQGCGYT

d_gene: NA
abundance: NA
v_gene: TRBV7-3
CDR3aa: ASSPQGFRTEAF

d_gene: TRBD2
abundance: NA
v_gene: TRBV28
CDR3aa: ASSLPGLAGGLSYEQY

d_gene: TRBD2
abundance: NA
v_gene: TRBV7-8
CDR3aa: ASSLGGLAGAYEQY

d_gene: NA
abundance: NA
v_gene: TRBV5-1
CDR3aa: ASSLAEGGDTDTQY

d_gene: TRBD1
abundance: NA
v_gene: TRBV2
CDR3aa: ASSLSGQGFTEAF

d_gene: NA
abundance: NA
v_gene: TRBV5-1
CDR3aa: ASSSLRAGQNEQF

d_gene: NA
abundance: NA
v_gene: TRBV30
CDR3aa: AWTNEGEGYGYT

d_gene: TRBD1
abundance: NA
v_gene: TRBV27
CDR3aa: ASSAGQGPANTEAF

d_gene: TRBD2
abundance: NA
v_gene: TRBV4-1
CDR3aa: ASSQGLAASYNEQF

d_gene: NA
abundance: NA
v_gene: TRBV21-1
CDR3aa: ASSKVDRPERDNEQF